Listed below are T cell receptor beta chains from one sample, sequenced in a study of blood T cells in healthy people across ages. One entry per CDR3 protein, called by TCRdb with MiXCR from the 5' RACE reads. The sample carries about 570,000 distinct CDR3 sequences, about 27% recorded once. The sample also formed part of further work on T cells of mothers and their children.

Sequencing was performed on blood. Receptors originate from a boy younger than 10 in good health. The CDR3 runs from the conserved cysteine through the conserved F or W. D genes are given only for firm matches. For some rows the clone size is stated as once, few or many, or as a class when expanded; others skip it.

>-|TRBV10-3|TRBJ2-1|-
CAISVTSGVEQFF
TGTGCCATCAGTGTAACAAGTGGAGTAGAGCAGTTCTTC
>-|TRBV7-9|TRBJ2-7|-
CASSLGLNYEQYF
TGTGCCAGCAGCTTGGGCCTAAACTACGAGCAGTACTTC
>TRBD1|TRBV3-1|TRBJ1-3|few
CASSRTGGSGNTIYF
TGTGCCAGCAGCCGGACAGGCGGCTCTGGAAACACCATATATTTT
>-|TRBV5-1|TRBJ2-2|few
CASSLDPARNTGELFF
TGCGCCAGCAGCTTGGACCCAGCGAGGAACACCGGGGAGCTGTTTTTT
>-|TRBV3-1|TRBJ2-1|many
CASSQDGVAPYNEQFF
TGTGCCAGCAGCCAAGATGGCGTTGCCCCTTACAATGAGCAGTTCTTC
>-|TRBV5-6|TRBJ2-7|few
CASSHLTGERRRGGSRHEQYF
TGTGCCAGCAGCCACTTAACAGGGGAAAGAAGACGAGGCGGGAGTCGCCACGAGCAGTACTTC
>-|TRBV5-1|TRBJ2-1|-
CASSLSTASAYNEQFF
TGCGCCAGCAGCTTGAGTACGGCTAGCGCCTACAATGAGCAGTTCTTC
>-|TRBV5-1|TRBJ1-1|-
CASSSTGQINTEAFF
TGCGCCAGCAGCTCCACGGGACAAATTAACACTGAAGCTTTCTTT
>TRBD1|TRBV7-3|TRBJ1-4|-
CASSPNRGRREKLFF
TGTGCCAGCAGCCCAAACAGGGGGCGACGGGAAAAACTGTTTTTT
>TRBD2|TRBV7-2|TRBJ2-3|-
CASSPRETGGVTDTQYF
TGTGCCAGCAGCCCGAGGGAGACGGGAGGCGTCACAGATACGCAGTATTTT
>-|TRBV19|TRBJ1-5|-
CASSSGTPGHNQPQHF
TGTGCCAGTAGCTCCGGGACGCCCGGCCACAATCAGCCTCAGCATTTT
>-|TRBV2|TRBJ1-2|-
CATDSSYGYTF
TGTGCCACCGACAGCTCTTATGGCTACACCTTC
>-|TRBV29-1|TRBJ2-2|-
CSVAGSGELFF
TGCAGCGTTGCAGGGTCCGGGGAGCTGTTTTTT
>-|TRBV2|TRBJ1-5|-
CASSEARSNQPQHF
TGTGCCAGCAGTGAAGCGCGGAGCAATCAGCCCCAGCATTTT
>TRBD2|TRBV10-3|TRBJ2-5|few
CAIRGGTSGEETQYF
TGTGCCATCAGAGGGGGGACTAGCGGAGAAGAGACCCAGTACTTC
>-|TRBV14|TRBJ1-6|-
CASSFPGRLSPLHF
TGTGCCAGCAGCTTCCCGGGACGGCTTTCCCCCCTCCACTTT
>TRBD1|TRBV4-3|TRBJ1-4|-
CASSQDRLGQGETTNEKLFF
TGCGCCAGCAGCCAAGACCGCCTGGGACAGGGGGAGACAACTAATGAAAAACTGTTTTTT
>TRBD2|TRBV7-2|TRBJ2-3|-
CASSLGLAGADTQYF
TGTGCCAGCAGCTTGGGACTAGCGGGAGCAGATACGCAGTATTTT
>-|TRBV20-1|TRBJ2-7|few
CSAKRVGEQYF
TGCAGTGCTAAAAGGGTTGGCGAGCAGTACTTC
>-|TRBV20-1|TRBJ2-1|-
CSASLGSGIDEQFF
TGCAGTGCTAGCCTCGGGAGTGGGATCGATGAGCAGTTCTTC
>-|TRBV5-5|TRBJ2-5|-
CASSLVQPQETQYF
TGTGCCAGCAGCTTGGTCCAGCCCCAAGAGACCCAGTACTTC
>-|TRBV20-1|TRBJ1-3|many
CSARGGGDTDSGNTIYF
TGCAGTGCTAGAGGGGGAGGTGATACAGACTCTGGAAACACCATATATTTT
>TRBD2|TRBV5-1|TRBJ2-2|-
CASSLRLAGGNTGELFF
TGCGCCAGCAGCCTCCGCCTAGCGGGAGGGAACACCGGGGAGCTGTTTTTT
>TRBD1|TRBV10-3|TRBJ1-1|few
CAISESNRGTEAFF
TGTGCCATCAGTGAGTCGAACAGGGGGACTGAAGCTTTCTTT
>-|TRBV4-3|TRBJ2-1|-
CASSQEGRDLSYNEQFF
TGCGCCAGCAGCCAAGAGGGGCGGGATCTCTCCTACAATGAGCAGTTCTTC
>-|TRBV20-1|TRBJ2-5|-
CSARDRGGETQYF
TGCAGTGCTAGAGATAGGGGCGGGGAGACCCAGTACTTC
>-|TRBV28|TRBJ1-6|-
CASSLMGPANSPLHF
TGTGCCAGCAGTTTAATGGGCCCCGCAAATTCACCCCTCCACTTT
>-|TRBV2|TRBJ2-4|few
CASSDEPGASAKNIQYF
TGTGCCAGCAGTGACGAGCCAGGAGCTTCAGCCAAAAACATTCAGTACTTC
>-|TRBV4-1|TRBJ2-2|-
CASSQGRGLANTGELFF
TGCGCCAGCAGCCAAGGCCGAGGATTAGCGAACACCGGGGAGCTGTTTTTT
>-|TRBV24-1|TRBJ2-2|few
CATSDARLGELFF
TGTGCCACCAGTGATGCCAGGTTAGGGGAGCTGTTTTTT
>-|TRBV6-1|TRBJ2-7|-
CASSRTGPTSSYEQYF
TGTGCCAGCAGCCGAACAGGGCCTACGAGCTCCTACGAGCAGTACTTC
>-|TRBV29-1|TRBJ2-7|-
CSVATSYEQYF
TGCAGCGTTGCTACCTCCTACGAGCAGTACTTC